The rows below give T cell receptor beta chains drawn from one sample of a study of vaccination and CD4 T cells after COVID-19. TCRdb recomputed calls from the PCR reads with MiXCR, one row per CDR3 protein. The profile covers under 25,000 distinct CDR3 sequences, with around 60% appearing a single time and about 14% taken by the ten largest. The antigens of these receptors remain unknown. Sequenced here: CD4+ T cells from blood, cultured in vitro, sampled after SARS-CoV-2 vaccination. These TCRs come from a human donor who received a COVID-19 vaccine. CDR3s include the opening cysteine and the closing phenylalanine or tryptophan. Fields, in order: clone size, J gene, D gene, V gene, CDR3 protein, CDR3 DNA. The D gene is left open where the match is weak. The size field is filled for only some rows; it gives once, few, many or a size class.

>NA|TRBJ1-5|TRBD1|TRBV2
CASKGQGIQPQHF
TGTGCCAGCAAGGGACAGGGTATACAGCCCCAGCATTTT
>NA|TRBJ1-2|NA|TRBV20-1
CSARQGNGYTF
TGCAGTGCTAGACAGGGGAATGGCTACACCTTC
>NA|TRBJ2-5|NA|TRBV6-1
CASSESFYQAETQYF
TGTGCCAGCAGTGAAAGTTTTTATCAGGCCGAGACCCAGTACTTC
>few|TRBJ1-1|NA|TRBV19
CASSIRRFPPMNTEAFF
TGTGCCAGTAGTATAAGGCGGTTTCCCCCCATGAACACTGAAGCTTTCTTT
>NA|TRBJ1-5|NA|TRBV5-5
CASSLALGNQPQHF
TGTGCCAGCAGCTTGGCGCTGGGCAATCAGCCCCAGCATTTT
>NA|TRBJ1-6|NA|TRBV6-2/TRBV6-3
CASSWRAQGSPLHF
TGTGCCAGCAGTTGGCGCGCCCAGGGATCACCCCTCCACTTT
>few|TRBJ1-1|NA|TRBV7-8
CASRRRRENTEAFF
TGTGCCAGCAGGAGGAGACGGGAGAACACTGAAGCTTTCTTT
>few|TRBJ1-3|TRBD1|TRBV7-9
CATTQGAGNTIYF
TGTGCCACTACACAGGGGGCTGGAAACACCATATATTTT
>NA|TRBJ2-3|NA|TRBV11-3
CASSTPASDTQYF
TGTGCCAGCAGCACCCCCGCGTCAGATACGCAGTATTTT
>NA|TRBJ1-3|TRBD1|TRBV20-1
CSAPDRDLGNTIYF
TGCAGTGCCCCGGACAGGGACCTCGGAAACACCATATATTTT